The T cell receptor beta chain described here comes from a study of yellow fever vaccine responses in identical twins. Study-level points and caveats: Twins' T cell vaccine responses reportedly looked partly convergent, partly personalized.

Germline V gene sequence: CDR1 MGHDK, CDR2 SYGVNS. The trim removed 4 bases at V and 6 bases at J, leaving 2 bases unmatched. This CDR3 contains 13 residues. TCRdb reanalysed the RT-PCR reads using MiXCR and keeps one entry per CDR3 protein. There are almost 5,500 distinct CDR3 sequences in the sample; more than 80% occur only once, and 2.5% to 3.5% lies in the top ten. Concerning this clonotype: The antigen remains unidentified.

This sample comprised T cells from blood (PBMCs), unsorted or a sorted subset (not recorded which), obtained before or after yellow fever vaccination (not recorded which). The chain combines TRBV25-1 with TRBJ2-2; TRBD1 agrees at 7 bases. This sequence originates from a woman aged 18-29 years who received the yellow fever vaccine. Here the CDR3 DNA reads TGTGCCAGCAGTGCAGGGGGATCCGGGGAGCTGTTTTTT. Its translation: CASSAGGSGELFF. Based on the CDR3 plus reference TRBV25-1 and TRBJ2-2, the full variable domain is EADIYQTPRYLVIGTGKKITLECSQTMGHDKMYWYQQDPGMELHLIHYSYGVNSTEKGDLSSESTVSRIRTEHFPLTLESARPSHTSQYLCASSAGGSGELFFGEGSRLTVL.